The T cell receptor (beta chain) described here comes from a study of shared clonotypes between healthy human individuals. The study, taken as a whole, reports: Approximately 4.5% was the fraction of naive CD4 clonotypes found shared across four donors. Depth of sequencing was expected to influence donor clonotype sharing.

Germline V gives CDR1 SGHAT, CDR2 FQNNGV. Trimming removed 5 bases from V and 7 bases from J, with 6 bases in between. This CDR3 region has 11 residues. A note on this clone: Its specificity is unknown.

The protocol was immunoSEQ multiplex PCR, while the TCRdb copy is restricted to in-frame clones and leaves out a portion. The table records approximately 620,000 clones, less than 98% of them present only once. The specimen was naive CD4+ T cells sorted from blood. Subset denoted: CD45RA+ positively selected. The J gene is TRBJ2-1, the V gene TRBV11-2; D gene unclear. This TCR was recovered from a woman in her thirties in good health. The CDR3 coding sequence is TGTGCCAGCAGCCAAGGGAATGAGCAGTTCTTC. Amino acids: CASSQGNEQFF.